This T cell receptor (beta chain) was retrieved from a study of CD8 T cells in ankylosing spondylitis. Study conclusions and caveats: Reported data indicate significant enrichment of disease-linked clones within matched ankylosing spondylitis synovial fluid.

One entry per CDR3 protein, called by TCRdb with MiXCR from the 5' RACE reads. The repertoire holds approximately 220,000 distinct CDR3 sequences, roughly 26% seen once, with under 8% in the top ten. The sample holds many counts of this clonotype. What it binds is unknown. V gave up 0 bases and J gave up 7 bases; unmatched junction bases: 9. The CDR3 has 16 amino acids. Germline CDR1 is LNHNV and CDR2 is YYDKDF (reference sequence). The chain carries TRBV15 and TRBJ2-3; 8 bases align to TRBD2. The TCR comes from a male donor with ankylosing spondylitis or in good health (not recorded which). What was sequenced was blood, either unsorted or a sorted T cell fraction (not recorded which). The CDR3 spells CATSRDPGRVRNTQYF. The CDR3 DNA reads TGTGCCACCAGCAGAGATCCCGGGAGGGTTAGGAATACGCAGTATTTT.